This T cell receptor beta chain derives from a study of human T cells and chemical hapten exposure. The CDR3 has 15 residues. Trimming cost V 1 base and J 3 bases, with 13 bases left between them. Germline V gene data show CDR1 as MGHDK and CDR2 as SYGVNS. TCRdb re-called the RACE reads with MiXCR, one entry per CDR3 protein. The sample consists of tens of thousands of distinct CDR3 sequences, about 7.2% of them appearing once. Regarding time point: healthy volunteer bleed at 2 weeks. The total RNA was obtained from whole blood that was not fractionated. The chain recombines TRBV25-1 with TRBJ2-7, with D possibly being TRBD2 (5 bases). The receptor was isolated from a human donor in good health. Some clones in this sample may be carry-over from other donors' samples. Sequenced: whole blood. The CDR3 nucleotides are TGTGCCAGCAGTGAATCTAGTTGGAGGAGCTACGAGCAGTACTTC. Translating gives CASSESSWRSYEQYF.